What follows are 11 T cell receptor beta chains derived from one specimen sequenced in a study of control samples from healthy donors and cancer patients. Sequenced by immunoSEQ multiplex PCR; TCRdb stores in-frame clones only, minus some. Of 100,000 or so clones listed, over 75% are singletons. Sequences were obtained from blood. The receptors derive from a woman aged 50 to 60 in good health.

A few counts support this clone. Written as DNA, the CDR3 is TGCAGTGCTAGTCCAGGTAAAAACAATCAGCCCCAGCATTTT. It encodes CSASPGKNNQPQHF. The rearrangement links TRBV20-1 to TRBJ1-5; no clear D. CDR1 is DFQATT, CDR2 SNEGSKA, per germline (reference sequence). This CDR3 comprises 14 residues. Trimming took off 3 bases at V and 3 bases at J, with 12 bases between the two ends.

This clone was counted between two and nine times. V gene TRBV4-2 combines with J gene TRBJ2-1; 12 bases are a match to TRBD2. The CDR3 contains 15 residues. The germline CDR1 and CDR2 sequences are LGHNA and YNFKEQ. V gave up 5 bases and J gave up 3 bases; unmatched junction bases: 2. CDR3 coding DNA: TGTGCCAGCAGCACACTAGCGGGGGGCTACAATGAGCAGTTCTTC. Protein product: CASSTLAGGYNEQFF.

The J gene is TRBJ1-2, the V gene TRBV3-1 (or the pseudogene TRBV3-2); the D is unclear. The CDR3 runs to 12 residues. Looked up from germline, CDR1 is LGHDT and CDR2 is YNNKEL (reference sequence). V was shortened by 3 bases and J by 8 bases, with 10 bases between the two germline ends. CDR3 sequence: CASSHLGGGYTF. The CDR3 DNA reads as TGTGCCAGCAGCCATCTGGGAGGGGGCTACACCTTC.

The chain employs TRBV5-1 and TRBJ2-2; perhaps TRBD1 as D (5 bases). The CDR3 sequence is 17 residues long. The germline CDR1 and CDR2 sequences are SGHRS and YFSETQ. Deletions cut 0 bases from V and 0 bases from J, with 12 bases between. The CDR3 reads CASSLAVQGANTGELFF. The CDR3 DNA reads TGCGCCAGCAGCTTGGCCGTGCAGGGTGCGAACACCGGGGAGCTGTTTTTT.

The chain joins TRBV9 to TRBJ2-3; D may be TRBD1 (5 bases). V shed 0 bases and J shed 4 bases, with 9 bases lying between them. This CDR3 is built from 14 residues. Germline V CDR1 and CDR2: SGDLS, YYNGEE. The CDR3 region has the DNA TGTGCCAGCAGCGTAGGGGGCCTATCAGATACGCAGTATTTT. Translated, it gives CASSVGGLSDTQYF.

CDR3 coding DNA: TGTGCCAGCAGAGGGTGGCAGCTCTACGAGCAGTACTTC. Translation: CASRGWQLYEQYF. The rearrangement joins TRBV6-5 to TRBJ2-7; D call uncertain. V lost 6 bases and J lost 3, with 12 bases in between. The CDR3 runs to 13 residues. Germline V CDR1 and CDR2: MNHEY, SVGAGI.

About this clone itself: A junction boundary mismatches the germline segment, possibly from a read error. The CDR3 is CASSYKGGNAEAFF. The CDR3 region has the DNA TGTGCCAGCAGTTACAAAGGGGGGAACGCTGAAGCTTTCTTT. This chain connects TRBV6-2 or TRBV6-3 to TRBJ1-1; a possible D gene is TRBD1 (6 bases). The CDR3 covers 14 residues. The germline gives CDR1 MNHEY, CDR2 SVGEGT.

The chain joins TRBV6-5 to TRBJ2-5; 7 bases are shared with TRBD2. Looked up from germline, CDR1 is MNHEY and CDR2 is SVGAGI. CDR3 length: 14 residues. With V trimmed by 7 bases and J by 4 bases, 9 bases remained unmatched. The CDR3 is CASTKTAGPETQYF. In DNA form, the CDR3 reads TGTGCCAGCACTAAAACAGCGGGGCCAGAGACCCAGTACTTC.

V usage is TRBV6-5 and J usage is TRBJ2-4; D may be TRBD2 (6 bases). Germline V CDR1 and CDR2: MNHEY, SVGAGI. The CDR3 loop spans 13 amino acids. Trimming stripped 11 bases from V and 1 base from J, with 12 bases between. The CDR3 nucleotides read TGTGCCGGCGGGATGCTGGCCAAAAACATTCAGTACTTC. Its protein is CAGGMLAKNIQYF.

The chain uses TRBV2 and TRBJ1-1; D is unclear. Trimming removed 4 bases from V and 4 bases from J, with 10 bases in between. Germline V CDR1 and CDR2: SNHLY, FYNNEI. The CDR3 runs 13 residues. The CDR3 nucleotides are TGTGCCAGCAGTGGGCCGGGCCGCACTGAAGCTTTCTTT. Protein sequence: CASSGPGRTEAFF.

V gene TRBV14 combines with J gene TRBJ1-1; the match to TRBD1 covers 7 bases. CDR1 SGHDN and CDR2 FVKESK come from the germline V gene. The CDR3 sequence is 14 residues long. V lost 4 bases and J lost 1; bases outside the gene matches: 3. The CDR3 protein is CASSRQGGNTEAFF. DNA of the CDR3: TGTGCCAGCAGCCGACAGGGTGGGAACACTGAAGCTTTCTTT.